The present TCR beta chain was sequenced within a study of CD8+CD57+ T cells in acquired aplastic anemia (dated by TCRdb to the late 2010s). General notes on the study: On average, sorted CD4+ and CD8+ cells yielded around 3.1 ug of extracted DNA, with a range of roughly 0.18 to 27.4 ug. A CD8+CD57+ expansion meant a frequency higher than the mean frequency seen in healthy subjects.

The patients picked for sequencing were ones in whom flow cytometry had shown an expansion of CD8+CD57+ cells. All patients had severe acquired aplastic anemia diagnosed by International Study of Aplastic Anemia and Agranulocytosis and Camitta criteria. No therapy had been received by the patients at the time of blood sampling. In this study, sorted CD4+ and CD8+ T cells from the blood of healthy subjects and of severe aplastic anemia patients had their TCR repertoires deep-sequenced. In the USA, patient enrollment took place under clinicaltrials.gov protocols 00001620, 01623167, 00001397, 00071045, 00081523 and 00961064. Ficoll-Paque density gradient centrifugation was used to isolate peripheral blood mononuclear cells. Before DNA extraction, CD4+ and CD8+ T cells were sorted by FACS or by magnetic beads. TCR beta VDJ combination and CDR3 sequence profiling used genomic DNA as the template. An Illumina HiSeq 2000 was the platform used for TCR repertoire sequencing. The paper's data handling went like this. TRBV/TRBJ rearrangement plots, CDR3 size and DJ length profiles, and Simpson's diversity index were used to evaluate the repertoires. The immunodominant clone was defined as the most abundant DNA sequence in deep sequencing data. CDR3 amino acid sequences were checked for sharing between subjects and were compared against published repertoires and the VDJdb database. TCRdb reran the public reads through fastp at Q25 and MiXCR, keeping productive beta chains. Identical CDR3 proteins give one entry, which carries the most common genes and DNA. TCRdb, not the original authors, processed these V and J calls. In all, the sample holds about 180,000 distinct CDR3 sequences, and about half of those were seen once. The biggest ten clones account for 10% to 15% of the sample.

This clonotype was observed at least ten times. Its recognized antigen is unknown. Base qualities were left out, and no much larger clone turns up one base away. The research as a whole found: Approximately 31 CD8+ CDR3 sequences were found in both patients and controls but appeared to be highly expressed in patients and within the immunodominant clones of the patients. CD8+ Simpson's diversity did not differ significantly between patients and healthy controls (P=0.060).

CDR1 and CDR2, per the germline V gene, are MGHRA and YSYEKL. Reading from cysteine to phenylalanine, the CDR3 counts 17 amino acids. Just the 51-base CDR3 DNA is kept, in frame starting at base 1. Trimming leaves V shorter by 0 bases and J shorter by 1 base, with the junction holding 6 bases beyond the gene matches. The material sequenced was sorted CD4+, CD8+, or CD8+CD57+ T cells (not recorded which) from PBMCs. The TCR was taken from a human donor with aplastic anemia. Rearrangement joined TRBV4-1 to TRBJ2-7, with 10 bases in between that match TRBD2. The CDR3 sequence is CASSQDIGTSVSYEQYF. DNA sequence: TGCGCCAGCAGCCAAGATATCGGGACTAGCGTTTCCTACGAGCAGTACTTC.